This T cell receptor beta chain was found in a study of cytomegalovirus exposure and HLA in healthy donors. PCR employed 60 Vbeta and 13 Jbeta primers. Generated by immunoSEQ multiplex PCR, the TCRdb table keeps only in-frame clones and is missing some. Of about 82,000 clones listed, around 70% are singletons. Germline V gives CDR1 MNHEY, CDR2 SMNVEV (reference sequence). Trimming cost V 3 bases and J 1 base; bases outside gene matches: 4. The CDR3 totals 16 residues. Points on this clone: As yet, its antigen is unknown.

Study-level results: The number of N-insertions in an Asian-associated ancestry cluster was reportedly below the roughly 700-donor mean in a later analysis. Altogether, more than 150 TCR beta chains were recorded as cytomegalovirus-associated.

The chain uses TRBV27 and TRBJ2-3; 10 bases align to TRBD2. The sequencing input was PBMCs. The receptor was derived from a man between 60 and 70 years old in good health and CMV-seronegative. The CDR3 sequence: CASSFTGLAGTDTQYF. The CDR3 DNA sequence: TGTGCCAGCAGTTTCACCGGACTAGCGGGCACAGATACGCAGTATTTT.